The 29 T cell receptor beta chains reported below all come from one sample, sequenced in a study of control samples from healthy donors and cancer patients. Measured with immunoSEQ multiplex PCR; TCRdb has only the in-frame clones, and not every one. Of around 140,000 clones detected, around 92% appear once; the ten largest clones hold approximately 2.2%. The source material was blood. The receptors were gathered from a woman aged 50 to 60 in good health.

This clone was recorded only once. V gene TRBV30 combines with J gene TRBJ1-3; D possibly corresponds to TRBD1 (6 bases). The CDR3 loop spans 17 amino acids. V shed 0 bases and J shed 3 bases, with 18 bases lying between them. Germline V gives CDR1 GTSNPN, CDR2 SVGIG (reference sequence). The CDR3 reads CAWSVIGGALLGNTIYF. The CDR3 region has the DNA TGTGCCTGGAGTGTTATAGGGGGGGCCCTTCTTGGAAACACCATATATTTT.

This clone was seen only once. The chain links TRBV30 to TRBJ1-1; TRBD1 might be the D (6 bases). The V gene lost 4 bases and the J gene lost 5 bases, with 17 bases spanning the gap. The CDR3 covers 14 residues. Germline CDR1 GTSNPN, CDR2 SVGIG (reference sequence). The CDR3 sequence: CAWTLLGRGTEAFF. DNA for the CDR3: TGTGCCTGGACTTTACTAGGGAGGGGGACTGAAGCTTTCTTT.

This chain links TRBV6-1 with TRBJ1-1; a possible D gene is TRBD1 (6 bases). The CDR3 is 14 residues long. The germline gives CDR1 MNHNS, CDR2 SASEGT. Trimming took 2 bases from V and 5 from J, leaving 12 bases between them. The CDR3 nucleotides are TGTGCCAGCAGTGAAACCGGGGGCGCGACTGAAGCTTTCTTT. This sequence encodes CASSETGGATEAFF.

The chain employs TRBV29-1 and TRBJ1-1; no firm D call. CDR3 size: 12 residues. Trimming pared 6 bases from V and 1 base from J, leaving 9 bases between. Germline lookup yields CDR1 SQVTM and CDR2 ANQGSEA. The CDR3 coding sequence is TGCAGCGTGAAACACTCGAACACTGAAGCTTTCTTT. Translated: CSVKHSNTEAFF.

The rearrangement joins TRBV28 to TRBJ2-5, with 9 bases matching TRBD1. Germline lookup yields CDR1 MDHEN and CDR2 SYDVKM. This CDR3 has 22 residues. The V gene end was trimmed by 3 bases and the J gene end by 0 bases; junction bases not matched to a gene: 23. This CDR3 reads CASSFQHSPPGQGTLDQETQYF. For the CDR3, the DNA is TGTGCCAGCAGTTTCCAGCATAGCCCCCCGGGACAGGGAACCCTCGACCAAGAGACCCAGTACTTC.

The chain joins TRBV19 to TRBJ1-2; D possibly corresponds to TRBD1 (5 bases). V dropped 2 bases and J dropped 5 bases, with 9 bases sitting between them. Germline V gives CDR1 LNHDA, CDR2 SQIVND (reference sequence). CDR3 length: 13 amino acids. Here the CDR3 reads CASSISGQYGYTF. The CDR3 nucleotides read TGTGCCAGTAGTATAAGCGGACAATATGGCTACACCTTC.

The genes are TRBV7-9 and TRBJ2-7; 7 bases align to TRBD1. The V and J ends lost 5 bases and 6 bases, in that order; junction bases with no gene match: 10. CDR1 and CDR2 from the germline V gene are SEHNR and FQNEAQ (reference sequence). This CDR3 region has 14 residues. The CDR3 DNA reads TGTGCCAGCAGCCATGACAGGGAAGTCGCCGAGCAGTACTTC. Translation: CASSHDREVAEQYF.

The rearrangement links TRBV2 to TRBJ2-7; the D gene could be TRBD1 or TRBD2 (5 bases each). The V gene's germline CDR1 is SNHLY and CDR2 FYNNEI. Trimming took 6 bases from V and 3 from J, leaving 18 bases between them. This CDR3 spans 15 amino acids. CDR3 amino acids: CASRGPRGRRYEQYF. Here the CDR3 DNA reads TGTGCCAGCAGAGGGCCTCGGGGCCGCCGCTACGAGCAGTACTTC.

J is TRBJ2-5 and V is TRBV11-2; no firm D call. The germline CDR1 and CDR2 sequences are SGHAT and FQNNGV. The V end was cut by 7 bases, the J end by 6 bases, with 15 bases between. The CDR3 sequence is 13 residues long. The CDR3, as DNA: TGTGCCAGCACCATGTCAGTTTTTCAGACCCAGTACTTC. Its protein is CASTMSVFQTQYF. The variable domain in full, completed from reference TRBV11-2 and TRBJ2-5, reads EAGVAQSPRYKIIEKRQSVAFWCNPISGHATLYWYQQILGQGPKLLIQFQNNGVVDDSQLPKDRFSAERLKGVDSTLKIQPAKLEDSAVYLCASTMSVFQTQYFGPGTRLLVL.

This chain joins TRBV27 and TRBJ1-2; 7 nucleotides agree with TRBD1. The germline gives CDR1 MNHEY, CDR2 SMNVEV (reference sequence). The V gene end was trimmed by 6 bases and the J gene end by 8 bases; junction bases not matched to a gene: 9. The CDR3 is made up of 13 amino acids. CDR3: CASRYGQVGGYTF. CDR3 nucleotides: TGTGCCAGCAGATACGGACAGGTCGGGGGCTACACCTTC.

The CDR3 region is CASSLRMVLGTGHTDTQYF. CDR3 coding DNA: TGTGCCAGCAGCTTGAGGATGGTTCTGGGGACAGGGCACACAGATACGCAGTATTTT. The chain carries TRBV5-4 and TRBJ2-3; the match to TRBD1 covers 9 bases. Germline V lookup: CDR1 SGHNT, CDR2 YYREEE (reference sequence). The CDR3 spans 19 residues. V shed 1 base and J 2 bases; nucleotides not matched to a gene: 14.

This clone was seen only once. The rearrangement links TRBV2 to TRBJ1-5, with unresolved D. The CDR3 runs to 17 residues. The germline V gene has CDR1 SNHLY and CDR2 FYNNEI. V was pared by 0 bases and J by 2 bases, with 14 bases between. The CDR3 reads CASSEASLGRGNQPQHF. The CDR3 region has the DNA TGTGCCAGCAGTGAAGCGTCCCTCGGAAGGGGCAATCAGCCCCAGCATTTT. Full variable domain (rest looked up from reference TRBV2 and TRBJ1-5): EPEVTQTPSHQVTQMGQEVILRCVPISNHLYFYWYRQILGQKVEFLVSFYNNEISEKSEIFDDQFSVERPDGSNFTLKIRSTKLEDSAMYFCASSEASLGRGNQPQHFGDGTRLSIL.

The chain combines TRBV2 with TRBJ2-3; D is perhaps TRBD2 (6 bases). CDR1 SNHLY and CDR2 FYNNEI come from the germline V gene. The CDR3 consists of 14 residues. V was pared by 6 bases and J by 2 bases, with 12 bases between. This CDR3 is CASRGTAFTDTQYF. CDR3 in DNA: TGTGCCAGCAGGGGGACTGCATTCACAGATACGCAGTATTTT.

This clone occurred a few times. The chain employs TRBV11-2 and TRBJ1-2, with 11 bases matching TRBD1. The CDR3 length is 15 residues. Germline V CDR1 and CDR2: SGHAT, FQNNGV. With V trimmed by 5 bases and J by 4 bases, 6 bases remained unmatched. CDR3 bases: TGTGCCAGCAGCCCCGGACAGGGGGCGTCCTATGGCTACACCTTC. Encoded protein: CASSPGQGASYGYTF. The complete variable domain, with remaining parts taken from reference TRBV11-2 and TRBJ1-2, reads EAGVAQSPRYKIIEKRQSVAFWCNPISGHATLYWYQQILGQGPKLLIQFQNNGVVDDSQLPKDRFSAERLKGVDSTLKIQPAKLEDSAVYLCASSPGQGASYGYTFGSGTRLTVV.

This clone has only one observation. The V gene is TRBV6-5, the J gene TRBJ1-2; 7 bases line up with TRBD1. The V gene end was trimmed by 2 bases and the J gene end by 8 bases; junction bases not matched to a gene: 14. Looked up from germline, CDR1 is MNHEY and CDR2 is SVGAGI. CDR3 length equals 16 residues. The CDR3 reads CASSYRDSLRVGGYTF. The CDR3 region has the DNA TGTGCCAGCAGTTACCGGGACAGCCTCAGGGTGGGGGGCTACACCTTC.

This clone has more than one count but fewer than ten. This sequence joins TRBV3-1 (or the pseudogene TRBV3-2) and TRBJ2-7; D remains ambiguous. The CDR3 is 13 residues long. Deletions cut 1 base from V and 6 bases from J, with 10 bases between. Germline assignment: CDR1 LGHDT and CDR2 YNNKEL (reference sequence). The CDR3 region has the DNA TGTGCCAGCAGCCAAGGAATACGCTCCGAGCAGTACTTC. Amino acids: CASSQGIRSEQYF.

The V and J genes are TRBV27 and TRBJ1-6; 7 bases are a match to TRBD1. The CDR3 consists of 14 residues. The ends lost 4 bases at V and 7 bases at J; junction bases unmatched: 4. In germline, CDR1 is MNHEY, CDR2 SMNVEV (reference sequence). Written as DNA, the CDR3 is TGTGCCAGCAGTTGGGACAGCCCCAATTCACCCCTCCACTTT. Translated: CASSWDSPNSPLHF.

The chain carries TRBV12-3 or TRBV12-4 and TRBJ2-3, with TRBD2 as a possible D gene (6 bases). V was shortened by 2 bases and J by 14 bases, with 17 bases between the two germline ends. The CDR3 consists of 13 residues. This CDR3 reads CASSLSSSIAAYF. The CDR3 nucleotides are TGTGCCAGCAGTTTAAGTTCGTCAATAGCGGCGTATTTT.

The J gene is TRBJ2-7, the V gene TRBV15; a weak D match, TRBD2 (6 bases). The CDR3 loop spans 13 amino acids. The V gene lost 1 base and the J gene lost 6 bases, with 10 bases spanning the gap. Germline CDR1 is LNHNV and CDR2 is YYDKDF (reference sequence). The CDR3 DNA reads as TGTGCCACCAGCAGAGGGGCGGAGGGCGAGCAGTACTTC. Protein product: CATSRGAEGEQYF. The whole variable domain, filled in from reference TRBV15 and TRBJ2-7, reads DAMVIQNPRYQVTQFGKPVTLSCSQTLNHNVMYWYQQKSSQAPKLLFHYYDKDFNNEADTPDNFQSRRPNTSFCFLDIRSPGLGDTAMYLCATSRGAEGEQYFGPGTRLTVT.

The CDR3 loop reads CASSLSPATRPYGYTF. As DNA, the CDR3 is TGTGCCAGCAGCTTAAGCCCGGCGACCCGACCCTATGGCTACACCTTC. This chain joins TRBV7-9 and TRBJ1-2; D remains unclear. This CDR3 comprises 16 residues. CDR1 is SEHNR, CDR2 FQNEAQ, per germline (reference sequence). V lost 2 bases and J 4 bases, leaving 17 bases between the germline ends.

Turning to this clone: One end of the junction does not line up with germline, which may come from a read error. The genes are TRBV24-1 and TRBJ2-7, with D possibly TRBD1 on 6 matching bases. The CDR3 contains 16 residues. Germline CDR1 KGHDR, CDR2 SFDVKD. The CDR3 loop is CATSDPGRRRQAPGNF. The CDR3 region has the DNA TGTGCCACCAGTGATCCAGGAAGAAGACGACAGGCCCCCGGGAACTTC.

This chain joins TRBV6-1 and TRBJ2-7, with D possibly matching TRBD2 (5 bases). With 2 bases removed from V and 4 bases from J, the gap between germline ends came to 18 bases. The CDR3 spans 16 residues. From germline, CDR1 is MNHNS and CDR2 SASEGT. CDR3: CASSEFDTLEVYEQYF. The CDR3 DNA reads as TGTGCCAGCAGTGAATTTGACACCCTGGAGGTGTACGAGCAGTACTTC.

The rearrangement links TRBV20-1 to TRBJ1-1; D remains ambiguous. Germline loops: CDR1 DFQATT, CDR2 SNEGSKA (reference sequence). CDR3 length: 13 amino acids. Deletions cut 3 bases from V and 0 bases from J, with 8 bases between. Here the CDR3 DNA reads TGCAGTGCTAGTCCCCAGCTGAACACTGAAGCTTTCTTT. Protein: CSASPQLNTEAFF.

The chain couples TRBV5-4 to TRBJ1-2, with unresolved D. This CDR3 comprises 13 residues. Per the germline V gene, CDR1 is SGHNT and CDR2 is YYREEE (reference sequence). Trimming removed 6 bases from V and 5 bases from J, with 14 bases in between. This chain's CDR3 is CASTIMPGYGYTF. The CDR3 DNA follows: TGTGCCAGCACCATCATGCCTGGGTATGGCTACACCTTC.

This clone was recorded only once. V is TRBV12-3 or TRBV12-4 and J is TRBJ1-4; TRBD1 might be the D (5 bases). The CDR3 is made up of 13 amino acids. Trimming cost V 5 bases and J 7 bases, with 11 bases left between them. The CDR3 sequence is CASSPQGSEKLFF. The CDR3 DNA reads TGTGCCAGCAGTCCCCAGGGAAGTGAAAAACTGTTTTTT.

V gene TRBV30 combines with J gene TRBJ2-1; TRBD1 is a possible D gene (5 bases). This CDR3 region has 13 residues. V lost 4 bases and J 3 bases, leaving 10 bases between the germline ends. From germline, CDR1 is GTSNPN and CDR2 SVGIG (reference sequence). CDR3 coding DNA: TGTGCCTGGATGGTTCAGGGCTACAATGAGCAGTTCTTC. Translating gives CAWMVQGYNEQFF.

This chain links TRBV5-1 with TRBJ2-1; TRBD2 matches at 8 bases. The CDR3 runs to 15 residues. Trimming cost V 0 bases and J 7 bases; bases outside gene matches: 6. Germline V gene sequence: CDR1 SGHRS, CDR2 YFSETQ. DNA of the CDR3: TGCGCCAGCAGCTTGGTCGGGACTAGTGCTAATGAGCAGTTCTTC. Protein product: CASSLVGTSANEQFF.

This sequence joins TRBV5-6 and TRBJ1-1; the D is unclear. CDR1 and CDR2 from the germline V gene are SGHDT and YYEEEE. The CDR3 covers 14 residues. V lost 4 bases to trimming and J lost 5 bases, with 15 bases between them. CDR3 nucleotide sequence: TGTGCCAGCAGCCGAACAACCGTCGGTACTGAAGCTTTCTTT. Amino acid sequence: CASSRTTVGTEAFF. Combining the CDR3 with reference TRBV5-6 and TRBJ1-1 gives the whole variable domain DAGVTQSPTHLIKTRGQQVTLRCSPKSGHDTVSWYQQALGQGPQFIFQYYEEEERQRGNFPDRFSGHQFPNYSSELNVNALLLGDSALYLCASSRTTVGTEAFFGQGTRLTVV.

This clone was recorded once. The chain is built from TRBV28 and TRBJ1-2; maybe TRBD1 (6 bases). This CDR3 comprises 15 residues. Germline V CDR1 and CDR2: MDHEN, SYDVKM. V dropped 5 bases and J dropped 3 bases, with 16 bases sitting between them. The CDR3 reads CASSHSQQGYYGYTF. The CDR3 nucleotides are TGTGCCAGCAGTCATTCTCAACAGGGATACTATGGCTACACCTTC.